This T cell receptor beta chain was profiled in a study of T cells expressing NK-cell markers. TCRdb reprocessed the 5' RACE reads; each CDR3 protein has one entry and no DNA is given. The sample has 550,000 or so distinct CDR3 sequences; the top ten hold roughly 3.4%. This sequence was found in a man between 18 and 29 years old in good health. The sequenced sample was blood T cells: a sorted CD56 or NKG2C T cell subset, CD4+ or CD8+ T cells, or bulk PBMC T cells (not recorded which).

The CDR3 sequence: CASSPQWDEQFF. The chain joins TRBV11-2 to TRBJ2-1; TCRdb's D call, TRBD1, is unchecked because there is no DNA. The CDR3 totals 12 residues. The germline gives CDR1 SGHAT, CDR2 FQNNGV.